This T cell receptor beta chain is drawn from a study of T-cell reconstitution after alpha-beta-depleted transplantation in children. As it was prepared, the TCRbeta library received unique molecular identifiers. From the PCR reads, TCRdb called clonotypes with MiXCR, one entry per CDR3 protein. The repertoire includes more than 450,000 distinct CDR3 sequences, about 18% of them detected once, and 3% to 3.5% sits in the top ten. Losses at the gene ends were 5 bases for V and 2 bases for J; bases not matched to a gene: 3. CDR1 and CDR2 from the germline V gene are SGHRS and YFSETQ. The CDR3 is 13 residues long.

Sequencing was performed on PBMCs from the stem cell graft donor, taken from the stem cell graft. The genes are TRBV5-1 and TRBJ2-7; 8 bases agree with TRBD1. This clonotype was sampled from a human donor who donated a stem cell graft to a child with acute lymphoblastic leukemia. CDR3 residues: CASSQGAPYEQYF. The CDR3 DNA is TGCGCCAGCAGTCAGGGGGCCCCCTACGAGCAGTACTTC.